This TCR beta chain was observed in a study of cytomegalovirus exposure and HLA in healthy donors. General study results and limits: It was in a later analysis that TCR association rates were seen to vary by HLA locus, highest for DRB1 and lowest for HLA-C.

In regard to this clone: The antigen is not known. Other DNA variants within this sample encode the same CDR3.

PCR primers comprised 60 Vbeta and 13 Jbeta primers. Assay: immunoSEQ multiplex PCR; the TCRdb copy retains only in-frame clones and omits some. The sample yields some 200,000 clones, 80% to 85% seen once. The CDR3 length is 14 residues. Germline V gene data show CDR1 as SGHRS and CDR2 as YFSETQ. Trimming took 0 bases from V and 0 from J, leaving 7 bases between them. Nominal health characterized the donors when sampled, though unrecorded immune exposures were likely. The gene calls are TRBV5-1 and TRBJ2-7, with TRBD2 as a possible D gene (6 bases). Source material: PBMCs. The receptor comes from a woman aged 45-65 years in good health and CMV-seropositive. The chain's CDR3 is CASSLVGGSYEQYF. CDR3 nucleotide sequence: TGCGCCAGCAGCTTGGTGGGGGGCTCCTACGAGCAGTACTTC.